This T cell receptor (beta chain) derives from a study of T-cell memory formation after mild COVID-19. The length of the CDR3 is 13 residues. The germline V gene encodes CDR1 SGHRS and CDR2 YFSETQ. V lost 5 bases to trimming and J lost 1 base, with 9 bases between them. This clonotype was found a few times. Using its own MiXCR run on the 5' RACE reads, TCRdb lists one record per CDR3 protein. Of around 300,000 distinct CDR3 sequences in the sample, roughly an eighth were seen once. The chain recombines TRBV5-1 with TRBJ1-1, with D perhaps TRBD1 (5 bases). This receptor was identified in a man between 18 and 29 years old who had mild COVID-19 (a few samples of this study predate the infection). Cell type and time point are not known. Specimen: PBMCs or a T cell subset sorted from them (not recorded which). CDR3 in DNA: TGCGCCAGCAGGTGGGGGGAGAACACTGAAGCTTTCTTT. It codes for CASRWGENTEAFF.